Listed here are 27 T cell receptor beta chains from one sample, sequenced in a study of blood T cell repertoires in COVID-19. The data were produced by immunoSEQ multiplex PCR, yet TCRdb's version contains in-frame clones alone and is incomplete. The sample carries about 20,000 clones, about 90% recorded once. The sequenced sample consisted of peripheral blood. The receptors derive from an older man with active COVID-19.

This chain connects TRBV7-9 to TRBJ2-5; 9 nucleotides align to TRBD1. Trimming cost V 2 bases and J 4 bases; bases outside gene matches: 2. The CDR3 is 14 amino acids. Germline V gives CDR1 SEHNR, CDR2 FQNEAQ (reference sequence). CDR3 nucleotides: TGTGCCAGCAGCTTAACAGGGGGCTCAGAGACCCAGTACTTC. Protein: CASSLTGGSETQYF.

The CDR3: CASSQEAAAYSSYEQYF. As DNA, the CDR3 is TGCGCCAGCAGCCAAGAGGCAGCGGCTTACAGTTCCTACGAGCAGTACTTC. The V gene is TRBV4-3, the J gene TRBJ2-7, with D possibly matching TRBD2 (5 bases). The V and J ends lost 0 bases and 1 base respectively, with 16 bases between them. The CDR3 runs to 17 residues. Germline V CDR1 and CDR2: LGHNA, YSLEER.

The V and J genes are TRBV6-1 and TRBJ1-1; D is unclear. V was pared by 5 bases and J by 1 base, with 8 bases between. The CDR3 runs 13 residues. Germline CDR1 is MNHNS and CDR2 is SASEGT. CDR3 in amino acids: CASSSLSNTEAFF. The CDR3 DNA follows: TGTGCCAGCAGTTCTTTGTCGAACACTGAAGCTTTCTTT.

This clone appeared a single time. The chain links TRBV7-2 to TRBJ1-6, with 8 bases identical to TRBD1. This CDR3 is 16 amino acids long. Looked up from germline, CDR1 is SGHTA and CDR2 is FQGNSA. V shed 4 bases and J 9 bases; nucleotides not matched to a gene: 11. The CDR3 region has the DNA TGTGCCAGCAGCTCCGGGCAGGGGGCGAGGGGTTCACCCCTCCACTTT. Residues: CASSSGQGARGSPLHF.

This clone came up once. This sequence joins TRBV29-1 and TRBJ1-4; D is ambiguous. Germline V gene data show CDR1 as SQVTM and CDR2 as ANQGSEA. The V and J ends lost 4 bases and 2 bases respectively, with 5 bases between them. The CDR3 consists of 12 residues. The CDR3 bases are TGCAGCGTTGCACAGACTAATGAAAAACTGTTTTTT. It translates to CSVAQTNEKLFF.

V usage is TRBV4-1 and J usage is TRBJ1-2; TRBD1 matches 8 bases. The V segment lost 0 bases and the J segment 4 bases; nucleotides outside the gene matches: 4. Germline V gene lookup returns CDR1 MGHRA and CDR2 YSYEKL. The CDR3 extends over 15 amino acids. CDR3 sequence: CASSQDRTGPYGYTF. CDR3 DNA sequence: TGCGCCAGCAGCCAAGATCGGACAGGGCCCTATGGCTACACCTTC.

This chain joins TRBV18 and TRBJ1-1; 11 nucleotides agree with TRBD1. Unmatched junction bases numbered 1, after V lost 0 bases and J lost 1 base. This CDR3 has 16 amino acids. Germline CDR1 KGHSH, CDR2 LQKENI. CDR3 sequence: CASSPPGQGGNTEAFF. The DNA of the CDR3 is TGTGCCAGCTCACCACCGGGACAGGGGGGGAACACTGAAGCTTTCTTT.

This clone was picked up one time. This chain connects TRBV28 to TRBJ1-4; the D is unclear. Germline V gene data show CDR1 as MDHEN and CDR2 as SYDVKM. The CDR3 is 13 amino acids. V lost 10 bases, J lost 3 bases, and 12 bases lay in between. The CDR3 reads CATRVLANEKLFF. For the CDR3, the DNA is TGTGCCACCAGAGTTCTAGCTAATGAAAAACTGTTTTTT.

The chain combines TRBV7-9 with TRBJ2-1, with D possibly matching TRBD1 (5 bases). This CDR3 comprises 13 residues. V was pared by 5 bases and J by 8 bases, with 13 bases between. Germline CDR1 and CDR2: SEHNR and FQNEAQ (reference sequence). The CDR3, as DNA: TGTGCCAGCAGCCCGGACATGCACGATGAGCAGTTCTTC. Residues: CASSPDMHDEQFF.

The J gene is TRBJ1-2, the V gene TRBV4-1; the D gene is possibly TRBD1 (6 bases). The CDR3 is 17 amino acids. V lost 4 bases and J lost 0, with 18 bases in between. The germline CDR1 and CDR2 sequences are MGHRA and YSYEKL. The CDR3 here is CASSREPWTASNYGYTF. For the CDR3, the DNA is TGCGCCAGCAGCCGAGAGCCTTGGACAGCCTCTAACTATGGCTACACCTTC.

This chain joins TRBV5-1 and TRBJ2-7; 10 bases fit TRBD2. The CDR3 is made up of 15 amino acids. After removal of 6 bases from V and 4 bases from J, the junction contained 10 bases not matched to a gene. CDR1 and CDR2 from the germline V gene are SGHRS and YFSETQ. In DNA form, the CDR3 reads TGCGCCAGCAAGGTCAAGCGGGGGGGCGGTTACGAGCAGTACTTC. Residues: CASKVKRGGGYEQYF.

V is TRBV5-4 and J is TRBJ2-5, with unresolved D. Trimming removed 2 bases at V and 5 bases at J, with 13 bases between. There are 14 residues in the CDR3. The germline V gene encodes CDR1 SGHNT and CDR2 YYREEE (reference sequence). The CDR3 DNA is TGTGCCAGCAGCTTCAGATCGGGTGAGGAGACCCAGTACTTC. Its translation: CASSFRSGEETQYF.

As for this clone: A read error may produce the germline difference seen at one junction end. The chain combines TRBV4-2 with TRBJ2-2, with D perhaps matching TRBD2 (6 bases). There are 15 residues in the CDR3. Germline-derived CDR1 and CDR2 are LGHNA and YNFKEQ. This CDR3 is CASRQVGGSIGELFF. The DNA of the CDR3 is TGTGCCAGCAGGCAAGTAGGAGGGAGTATCGGGGAGCTGTTTTTT.

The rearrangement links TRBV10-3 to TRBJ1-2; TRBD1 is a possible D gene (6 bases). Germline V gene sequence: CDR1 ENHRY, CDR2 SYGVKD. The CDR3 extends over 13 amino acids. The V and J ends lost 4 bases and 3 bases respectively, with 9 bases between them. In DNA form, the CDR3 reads TGTGCCATCAGTGGGAAGGGGGACTATGGCTACACCTTC. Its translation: CAISGKGDYGYTF.

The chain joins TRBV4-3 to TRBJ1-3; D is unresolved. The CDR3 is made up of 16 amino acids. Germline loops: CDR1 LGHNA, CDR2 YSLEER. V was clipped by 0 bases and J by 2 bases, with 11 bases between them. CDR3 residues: CASSQEFPLTGNTIYF. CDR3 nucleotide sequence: TGCGCCAGCAGCCAAGAGTTCCCACTTACTGGAAACACCATATATTTT.

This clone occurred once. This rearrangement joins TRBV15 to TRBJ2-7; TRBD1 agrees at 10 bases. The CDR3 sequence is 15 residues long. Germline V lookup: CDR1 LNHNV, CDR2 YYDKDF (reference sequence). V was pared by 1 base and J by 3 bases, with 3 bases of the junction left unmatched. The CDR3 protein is CATSRARDRGYEQYF. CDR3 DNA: TGTGCCACCAGCAGAGCCCGGGACAGGGGCTACGAGCAGTACTTC.

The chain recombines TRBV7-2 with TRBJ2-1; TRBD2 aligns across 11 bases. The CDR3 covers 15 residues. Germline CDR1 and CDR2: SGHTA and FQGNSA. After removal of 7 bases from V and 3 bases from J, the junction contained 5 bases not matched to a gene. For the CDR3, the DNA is TGTGCCAGCACTATAACTAGCGGGGGCTACAATGAGCAGTTCTTC. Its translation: CASTITSGGYNEQFF.

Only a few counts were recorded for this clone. As DNA, the CDR3 is TGTGCCAGCAGCCTAGGGGGGGACATCACTGAAGCTTTCTTT. Its translation is CASSLGGDITEAFF. The V gene is TRBV28, the J gene TRBJ1-1, with a weak D call TRBD1 (6 bases). CDR3 length equals 14 residues. The germline CDR1 and CDR2 sequences are MDHEN and SYDVKM. Trimming pared 6 bases from V and 4 bases from J, leaving 15 bases between.

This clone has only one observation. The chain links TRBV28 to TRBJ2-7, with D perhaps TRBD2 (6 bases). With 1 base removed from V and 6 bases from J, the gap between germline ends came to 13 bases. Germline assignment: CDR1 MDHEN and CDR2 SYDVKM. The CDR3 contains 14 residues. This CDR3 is CASSLSAGTGEQYF. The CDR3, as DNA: TGTGCCAGCAGTTTATCCGCAGGGACTGGCGAGCAGTACTTC.

The CDR3 sequence: CASSRQGNYGYTF. The CDR3 coding sequence is TGTGCCAGTAGCAGACAGGGAAACTATGGCTACACCTTC. This chain uses TRBV19 with TRBJ1-2, with 7 bases fitting TRBD1. Germline V gives CDR1 LNHDA, CDR2 SQIVND (reference sequence). Trimming took 6 bases from V and 2 from J; bases not matched to a gene: 3. The CDR3 is made up of 13 amino acids.

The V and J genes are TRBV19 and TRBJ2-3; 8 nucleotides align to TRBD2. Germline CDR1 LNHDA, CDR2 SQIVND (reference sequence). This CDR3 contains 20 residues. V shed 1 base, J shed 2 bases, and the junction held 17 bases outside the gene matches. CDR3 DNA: TGTGCCAGTAGTATAGGCAGGGCTAGCGGGCGGATGCGATCCACAGATACGCAGTATTTT. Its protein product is CASSIGRASGRMRSTDTQYF.

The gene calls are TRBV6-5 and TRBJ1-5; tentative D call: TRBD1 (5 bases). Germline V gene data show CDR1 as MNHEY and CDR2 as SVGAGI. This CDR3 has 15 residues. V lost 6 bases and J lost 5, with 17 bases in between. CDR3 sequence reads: CASRRSTGGDQPQHF. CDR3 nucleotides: TGTGCCAGCAGGAGGTCCACCGGGGGAGATCAGCCCCAGCATTTT.

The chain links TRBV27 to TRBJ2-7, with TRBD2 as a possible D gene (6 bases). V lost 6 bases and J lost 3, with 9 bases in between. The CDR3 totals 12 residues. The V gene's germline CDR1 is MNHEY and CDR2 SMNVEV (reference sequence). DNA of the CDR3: TGTGCCAGCAGCTTGGGAGGCTACGAGCAGTACTTC. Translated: CASSLGGYEQYF.

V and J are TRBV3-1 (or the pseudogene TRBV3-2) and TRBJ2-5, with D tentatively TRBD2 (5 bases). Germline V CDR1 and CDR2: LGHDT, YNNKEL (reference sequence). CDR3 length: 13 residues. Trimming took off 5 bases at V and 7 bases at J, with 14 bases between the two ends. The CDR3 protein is CASSSSGSTTQYF. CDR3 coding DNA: TGTGCCAGCAGCAGCTCGGGGTCTACGACCCAGTACTTC.

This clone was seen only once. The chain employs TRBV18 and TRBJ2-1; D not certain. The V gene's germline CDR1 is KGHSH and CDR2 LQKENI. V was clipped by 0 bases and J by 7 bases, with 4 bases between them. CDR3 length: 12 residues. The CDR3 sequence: CASSPPGNEQFF. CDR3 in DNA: TGTGCCAGCTCACCACCCGGGAATGAGCAGTTCTTC.

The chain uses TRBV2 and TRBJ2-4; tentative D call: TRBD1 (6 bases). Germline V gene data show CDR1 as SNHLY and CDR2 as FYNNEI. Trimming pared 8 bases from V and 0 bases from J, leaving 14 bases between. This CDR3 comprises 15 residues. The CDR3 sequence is CASGTQVLAKNIQYF. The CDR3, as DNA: TGTGCCAGCGGGACACAAGTGTTAGCCAAAAACATTCAGTACTTC.

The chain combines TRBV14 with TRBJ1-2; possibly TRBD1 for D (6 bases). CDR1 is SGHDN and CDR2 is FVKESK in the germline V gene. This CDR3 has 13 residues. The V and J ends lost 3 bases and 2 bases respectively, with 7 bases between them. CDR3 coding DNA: TGTGCCAGCAGCCAGGGGGCCAACTATGGCTACACCTTC. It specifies CASSQGANYGYTF. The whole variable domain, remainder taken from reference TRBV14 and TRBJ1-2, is EAGVTQFPSHSVIEKGQTVTLRCDPISGHDNLYWYRRVMGKEIKFLLHFVKESKQDESGMPNNRFLAERTGGTYSTLKVQPAELEDSGVYFCASSQGANYGYTFGSGTRLTVV.